Listed here is a single T cell receptor (beta chain). Its antigen is undetermined. Per the germline V gene, CDR1 is MDHEN and CDR2 is SYDVKM. Trimming stripped 3 bases from V and 7 bases from J, with 13 bases between. The CDR3 consists of 14 residues. This record comes from a study of identifying expanded T cells in peripheral blood. Overall study findings and caveats: Over about two and four weeks, about 15 and 19 clones changed, versus around 1.3 between replicates. Across healthy donors, higher total template counts meant significantly greater approximately 2-week count variance.

No infections or other immune events were documented during collection. TCRdb's table, derived via immunoSEQ multiplex PCR, lists solely in-frame clones and lacks some. The sample lists around 76,000 clones; roughly 90% were seen once. This TCR came from a person aged 18-70 years in good health. The V gene is TRBV28, the J gene TRBJ1-5; D unclear. Material: blood. The CDR3 DNA reads as TGTGCCAGCAGTTTTCTTAGTCGGGTCCAGCCCCAGCATTTT. Translation: CASSFLSRVQPQHF.